The 27 T cell receptor beta chains in this list originate from one sample, sequenced in a study of breast tumors, draining lymph nodes, adjacent tissues. The lymph nodes were axillary draining lymph nodes from breast cancer patients. A single record per CDR3 protein comes from TCRdb applying MiXCR to the multiplex PCR reads. The table lists approximately 140,000 distinct CDR3 sequences, 30% to 35% of them singletons. Sample: axillary lymph node tissue. The source is a female donor with breast cancer. Some clones in this sample may be carry-over from other donors' samples.

This clonotype has only a few counts. This sequence may be a read error, since a much larger clone differs from it by one base. This chain joins TRBV6-1 and TRBJ1-2; possibly TRBD1 for D (5 bases). Trimming removed 5 bases at V and 4 bases at J, with 17 bases between. The CDR3 loop spans 15 amino acids. The germline gives CDR1 MNHNS, CDR2 SASEGT. Here the CDR3 DNA reads TGTGCCAGCAGTCAAGTTCGTCAGGGAAGCTATGGCTACACCTTC. Its translation: CASSQVRQGSYGYTF.

This clonotype was counted many times. The genes are TRBV5-5 and TRBJ2-3; D perhaps matches TRBD1 (6 bases). Germline loops: CDR1 SGHKS, CDR2 YYEKEE (reference sequence). Trimming removed 4 bases from V and 2 bases from J, with 14 bases in between. The CDR3 covers 15 residues. CDR3 sequence (DNA): TGTGCCAGCAGCACCGGACAGTTCGACACAGATACGCAGTATTTT. Its protein is CASSTGQFDTDTQYF.

The rearrangement joins TRBV7-6 to TRBJ1-4; D perhaps matches TRBD1 (5 bases). Germline V gene lookup returns CDR1 SGHVS and CDR2 FNYEAQ. Trimming stripped 2 bases from V and 4 bases from J, with 11 bases between. The CDR3 runs to 15 residues. DNA of the CDR3: TGTGCCAGCAGCTTACAGACAGCGAATAATGAAAAACTGTTTTTT. This codes for CASSLQTANNEKLFF. Variable domain in full (rest from reference TRBV7-6 and TRBJ1-4): GAGVSQSPRYKVTKRGQDVALRCDPISGHVSLYWYRQALGQGPEFLTYFNYEAQQDKSGLPNDRFSAERPEGSISTLTIQRTEQRDSAMYRCASSLQTANNEKLFFGSGTQLSVL.

About this clonotype: An end of the junction does not agree with germline; a read error may underlie this. This chain joins TRBV6-5 and TRBJ2-5; D not resolved. This CDR3 has 17 residues. Germline V gene data show CDR1 as MNHEY and CDR2 as SVGAGI. The DNA for the CDR3 is TGTGCCAGCAGTCACTCGTGGGTGGGAAACAAAATCCAGACCCAGTACTTC. Amino acid sequence: CASSHSWVGNKIQTQYF.

The V and J genes are TRBV20-1 and TRBJ2-5, with 11 nucleotides matching TRBD2. Losses at the gene ends were 3 bases for V and 4 bases for J; bases not matched to a gene: 4. There are 14 residues in the CDR3. Germline V gene data show CDR1 as DFQATT and CDR2 as SNEGSKA (reference sequence). CDR3 residues: CSASSGGAGETQYF. In nucleotides, the CDR3 is TGCAGTGCTAGTAGCGGGGGGGCCGGAGAGACCCAGTACTTC.

At least ten counts were recorded for this clonotype. The chain recombines TRBV5-1 with TRBJ2-4; D gene uncertain. V shed 0 bases and J shed 2 bases, with 9 bases lying between them. Germline V gene sequence: CDR1 SGHRS, CDR2 YFSETQ. The CDR3 totals 15 residues. CDR3 nucleotides: TGCGCCAGCAGCTTGGCTGGGGATCCCAAAAACATTCAGTACTTC. As protein: CASSLAGDPKNIQYF.

This clonotype was seen at least ten times. V usage is TRBV6-2 or TRBV6-3 and J usage is TRBJ2-1; TRBD2 is a possible D gene (5 bases). The germline CDR1 and CDR2 sequences are MNHEY and SVGEGT. The CDR3 length is 13 residues. V was trimmed by 2 bases and J by 11 bases, leaving 13 bases between them. The CDR3 protein is CASSYSVRTQQFF. CDR3 DNA sequence: TGTGCCAGCAGTTACAGTGTGCGGACTCAGCAGTTCTTC.

Points on this clonotype: The CDR3 ends on some other residue instead of the conserved phenylalanine or tryptophan, so this is likely a read error. The DNA is left out, because the CDR3 cannot be placed on it with certainty; the CDR3 is given as TCRdb lists it. The chain uses TRBV7-9 and TRBJ2-1. The CDR3 spans 8 residues, counting both ends. The germline V gene encodes CDR1 SEHNR and CDR2 FQNEAQ (reference sequence). CDR3 region: CASSLALG.

This clonotype was counted many times. J is TRBJ2-1 and V is TRBV2; D ambiguous. V lost 4 bases and J lost 2, with 12 bases in between. The CDR3 runs to 15 residues. CDR1 is SNHLY, CDR2 FYNNEI, per germline. Here the CDR3 reads CASSVLDPPYNEQFF. The CDR3 DNA reads as TGTGCCAGCAGTGTATTGGACCCCCCCTACAATGAGCAGTTCTTC.

Concerning this clonotype itself: Since the CDR3 does not end with the conserved phenylalanine or tryptophan, this likely comes from a read error. The chain is built from TRBV24-1 and TRBJ1-2; 9 positions match TRBD1. The CDR3 length is 15 residues. The germline CDR1 and CDR2 sequences are KGHDR and SFDVKD. This chain's CDR3 is CATSDPDRGAYCYTL. In DNA, the CDR3 is TGTGCCACCAGTGACCCGGACAGGGGAGCCTATTGCTACACCCTC.

In its sample, this clonotype was seen many times. The chain links TRBV7-9 to TRBJ2-3, with 9 bases fitting TRBD2. The CDR3 is 15 residues long. Germline V gene sequence: CDR1 SEHNR, CDR2 FQNEAQ (reference sequence). V was pared by 0 bases and J by 4 bases, with 2 bases of the junction left unmatched. The CDR3 loop is CASSLAAGGADTQYF. The CDR3 DNA is TGTGCCAGCAGCTTAGCGGCGGGGGGGGCAGATACGCAGTATTTT.

This clonotype came up many times. The genes are TRBV20-1 and TRBJ2-2; unclear D gene. V lost 2 bases and J 4 bases, leaving 17 bases between the germline ends. From germline, CDR1 is DFQATT and CDR2 SNEGSKA (reference sequence). The CDR3 is 16 amino acids. CDR3 coding DNA: TGCAGTGCTAGACGGCGTGGTGCTCCGACCACCGGGGAGCTGTTTTTT. This codes for CSARRRGAPTTGELFF.

Many counts were recorded for this clonotype. Being one base from a much bigger clone, this may be a read error. V and J are TRBV5-8 and TRBJ2-5; possible D gene TRBD1, 5 bases. The length of the CDR3 is 14 residues. Trimming shortened V by 1 base and J by 1 base, and 8 bases separated the two germline ends. Germline V lookup: CDR1 SGHTS, CDR2 YDEGEE. The CDR3 DNA follows: TGTGCCAGCAGCTTGCCCAGGGCCCAAGAGACCCAGTACTTC. As protein: CASSLPRAQETQYF.

The count of this clonotype is one. V is TRBV7-3 and J is TRBJ2-3; 9 nucleotides align to TRBD2. J was trimmed by 7 bases and V by 0 bases; bases with no gene match: 14. Looked up from germline, CDR1 is SGHTA and CDR2 is FQGTGA. The CDR3 loop spans 18 amino acids. CDR3: CASSLTSVAGDTLYTQYF. CDR3 bases: TGTGCCAGCAGCTTAACATCAGTAGCGGGAGATACCCTATATACGCAGTATTTT.

This clonotype has a handful of counts. This rearrangement joins TRBV30 to TRBJ2-3; TRBD2 agrees at 8 bases. Trimming at V came to 2 bases and at J to 2 bases, leaving 6 bases not matched to a gene. The germline gives CDR1 GTSNPN, CDR2 SVGIG (reference sequence). The CDR3 length is 15 residues. CDR3 sequence (DNA): TGTGCCTGGAGTCTCAGCGGGGGAGTCACAGATACGCAGTATTTT. It encodes CAWSLSGGVTDTQYF.

This chain uses TRBV5-1 with TRBJ1-2; no clear D gene. This CDR3 has 13 residues. The V end lost 0 bases, the J end lost 3 bases, and 6 bases lay between the germline ends. From germline, CDR1 is SGHRS and CDR2 YFSETQ. CDR3 DNA sequence: TGCGCCAGCAGCTTGGACAGTGACTATGGCTACACCTTC. It encodes CASSLDSDYGYTF.

The chain links TRBV20-1 to TRBJ1-1; 7 nucleotides align to TRBD1. Germline V gene sequence: CDR1 DFQATT, CDR2 SNEGSKA (reference sequence). The CDR3 is 14 residues long. J gave up 4 bases and V 0 bases, and 5 bases lay outside the gene matches. The CDR3 loop reads CSARDRGRGTEAFF. The CDR3 nucleotides read TGCAGTGCTAGAGATAGGGGGCGAGGCACTGAAGCTTTCTTT.

This clonotype was seen a few times. It may be a read error: a sequence one base away is much more abundant. The chain combines TRBV20-1 with TRBJ2-1; D is uncertain. This CDR3 spans 13 amino acids. Germline V CDR1 and CDR2: DFQATT, SNEGSKA (reference sequence). CDR3 in DNA: TGCAGTGCTACCCCCTACAATTACAATGCGCAGTTCTTC. Translation: CSATPYNYNAQFF.

This clonotype was counted many times. The chain recombines TRBV4-1 with TRBJ1-5; D call uncertain. The germline CDR1 and CDR2 sequences are MGHRA and YSYEKL. V shed 3 bases and J shed 2 bases, with 8 bases lying between them. The CDR3 extends over 14 amino acids. This CDR3 reads CASSHEFRNQPQHF. The CDR3 coding sequence is TGCGCCAGCAGCCATGAATTCCGCAATCAGCCCCAGCATTTT.

This clonotype appeared many times. The chain recombines TRBV27 with TRBJ2-1; a possible D gene is TRBD1 (6 bases). The germline gives CDR1 MNHEY, CDR2 SMNVEV (reference sequence). V was clipped by 2 bases and J by 6 bases, with 17 bases between them. There are 16 residues in the CDR3. DNA of the CDR3: TGTGCCAGCAGTTTAGGGGGCAGGGTTGTTGTCAATGAGCAGTTCTTC. It codes for CASSLGGRVVVNEQFF.

J is TRBJ2-1 and V is TRBV6-1; D could derive from TRBD1 or TRBD2 (5 bases each). Germline V gene data show CDR1 as MNHNS and CDR2 as SASEGT. The ends were cut back, 5 bases at V and 11 bases at J, with 13 bases in the middle. The CDR3 has 12 residues. The chain's CDR3 is CASSQEGFKQFF. The DNA of the CDR3 is TGTGCCAGCAGTCAAGAGGGGTTTAAGCAGTTCTTC.

This clonotype was detected ten times or more. The CDR3 is CASSQGNSNQPQHF. In DNA form, the CDR3 reads TGTGCCAGCTCACAGGGAAATAGCAATCAGCCCCAGCATTTT. The J gene is TRBJ1-5, the V gene TRBV18; no definite D call. Per germline, CDR1 KGHSH and CDR2 LQKENI. The germline V and J ends were trimmed by 4 bases and 0 bases, with 7 bases remaining between them. There are 14 residues in the CDR3.

This clonotype has more than one count but fewer than ten. A much more abundant neighbour one base away suggests this may be a read error. The chain recombines TRBV5-6 with TRBJ2-2; TRBD2 agrees at 9 bases. Looked up from germline, CDR1 is SGHDT and CDR2 is YYEEEE. The CDR3 runs 16 residues. In DNA, the CDR3 is TGTGCCAGCAGCTTAGGGCTAGCGGGGTATACCGGGGAGCTGCTTTTT. It yields the protein CASSLGLAGYTGELLF.

Many counts were recorded for this clonotype. The rearrangement uses TRBV18 and TRBJ2-7; the D gene is possibly TRBD1 (5 bases). V was pared by 0 bases and J by 2 bases, with 8 bases between. The CDR3 loop spans 14 amino acids. The germline CDR1 and CDR2 sequences are KGHSH and LQKENI. CDR3: CASSPPGAPYEQYF. The CDR3 DNA reads TGTGCCAGCTCACCACCAGGGGCACCCTACGAGCAGTACTTC.

In this sample, this clonotype turned up many times. The chain employs TRBV14 and TRBJ2-3; 8 bases align to TRBD2. Germline assignment: CDR1 SGHDN and CDR2 FVKESK. The J segment lost 2 bases and the V segment lost 2 bases, leaving 12 bases of the junction unmatched. The CDR3 extends over 18 amino acids. The CDR3 DNA sequence: TGTGCCAGCAGCCAACGCAGAGGTACAGCGGGGGACACAGATACGCAGTATTTT. As protein: CASSQRRGTAGDTDTQYF. Full variable domain (missing parts from reference TRBV14 and TRBJ2-3): EAGVTQFPSHSVIEKGQTVTLRCDPISGHDNLYWYRRVMGKEIKFLLHFVKESKQDESGMPNNRFLAERTGGTYSTLKVQPAELEDSGVYFCASSQRRGTAGDTDTQYFGPGTRLTVL.

In this sample, this clonotype turned up a few times. With a much larger clone just one base away, this may be a read error. The chain couples TRBV6-5 to TRBJ1-2; 7 bases line up with TRBD1. Germline CDR1 MNHEY, CDR2 SVGAGI. The length of the CDR3 is 13 residues. CDR3 DNA: TGTGCCAGCAGTAAAGACAGGGTTAGGAGCTACGCCTTC. It codes for CASSKDRVRSYAF.

This clonotype occurred a few times. V is TRBV7-6 and J is TRBJ1-1; no clear D. Between the trimmed V and J ends, which lost 5 bases and 1 base, there was a span of 11 bases. This CDR3 region has 14 residues. Germline V gives CDR1 SGHVS, CDR2 FNYEAQ. In DNA form, the CDR3 reads TGTGCCAGCAGCCTCGACGGGCCGAACACTGAAGCTTTCTTT. Its translation is CASSLDGPNTEAFF.